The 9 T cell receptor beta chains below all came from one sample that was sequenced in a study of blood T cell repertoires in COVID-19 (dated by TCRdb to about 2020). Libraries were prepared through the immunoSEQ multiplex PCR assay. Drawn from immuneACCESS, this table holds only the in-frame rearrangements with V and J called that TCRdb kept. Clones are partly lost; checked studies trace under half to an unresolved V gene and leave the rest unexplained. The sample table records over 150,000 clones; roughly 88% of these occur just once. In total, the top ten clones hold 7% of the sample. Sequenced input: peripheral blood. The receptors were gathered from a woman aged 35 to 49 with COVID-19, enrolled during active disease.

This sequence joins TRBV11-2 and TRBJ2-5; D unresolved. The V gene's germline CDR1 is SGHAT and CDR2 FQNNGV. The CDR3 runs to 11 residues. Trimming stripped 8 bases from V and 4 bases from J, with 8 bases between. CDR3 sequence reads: CASAHGETQYF. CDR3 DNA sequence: TGTGCCAGCGCCCACGGAGAGACCCAGTACTTC. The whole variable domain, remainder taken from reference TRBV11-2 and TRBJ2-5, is EAGVAQSPRYKIIEKRQSVAFWCNPISGHATLYWYQQILGQGPKLLIQFQNNGVVDDSQLPKDRFSAERLKGVDSTLKIQPAKLEDSAVYLCASAHGETQYFGPGTRLLVL.

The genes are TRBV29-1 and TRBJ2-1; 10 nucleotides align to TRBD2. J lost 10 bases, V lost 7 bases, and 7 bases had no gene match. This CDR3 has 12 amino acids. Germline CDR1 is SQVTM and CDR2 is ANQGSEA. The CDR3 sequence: CSGKRGGHEQFF. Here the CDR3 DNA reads TGCAGCGGTAAGCGGGGGGGGCACGAGCAGTTCTTC.

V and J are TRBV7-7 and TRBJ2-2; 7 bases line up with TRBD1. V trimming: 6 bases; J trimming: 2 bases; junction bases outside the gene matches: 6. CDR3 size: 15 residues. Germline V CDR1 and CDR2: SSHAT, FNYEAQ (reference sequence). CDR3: CASRKGTANTGELFF. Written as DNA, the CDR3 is TGTGCCAGCAGGAAGGGGACAGCAAACACCGGGGAGCTGTTTTTT. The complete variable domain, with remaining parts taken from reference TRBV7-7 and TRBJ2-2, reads GAGVSQSPRYKVTKRGQDVTLRCDPISSHATLYWYQQALGQGPEFLTYFNYEAQPDKSGLPSDRFSAERPEGSISTLTIQRTEQRDSAMYRCASRKGTANTGELFFGEGSRLTVL.

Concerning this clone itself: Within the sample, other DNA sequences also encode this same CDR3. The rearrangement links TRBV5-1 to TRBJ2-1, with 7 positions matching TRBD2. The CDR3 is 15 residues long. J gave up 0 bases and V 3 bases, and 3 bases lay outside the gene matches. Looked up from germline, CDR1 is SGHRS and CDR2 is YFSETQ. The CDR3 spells CASSSGGSSYNEQFF. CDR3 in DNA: TGCGCCAGCAGCTCCGGGGGGAGCTCCTACAATGAGCAGTTCTTC.

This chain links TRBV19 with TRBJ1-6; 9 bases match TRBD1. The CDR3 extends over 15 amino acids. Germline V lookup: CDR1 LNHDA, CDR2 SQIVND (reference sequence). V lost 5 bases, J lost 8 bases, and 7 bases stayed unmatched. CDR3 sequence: CASSVPTGGDSPLHF. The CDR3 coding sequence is TGTGCCAGTAGTGTCCCGACAGGGGGAGATTCACCCCTCCACTTT. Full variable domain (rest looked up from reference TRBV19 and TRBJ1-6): DGGITQSPKYLFRKEGQNVTLSCEQNLNHDAMYWYRQDPGQGLRLIYYSQIVNDFQKGDIAEGYSVSREKKESFPLTVTSAQKNPTAFYLCASSVPTGGDSPLHFGNGTRLTVT.

This CDR3 is CASSTRDRVNVEEAFF. CDR3 coding DNA: TGTGCCAGCAGTACCCGGGACAGGGTTAATGTAGAGGAAGCTTTCTTT. This chain uses TRBV6-2 or TRBV6-3 with TRBJ1-1; the match to TRBD1 covers 9 bases. CDR3 length: 16 residues. CDR1 MNHEY and CDR2 SVGEGT come from the germline V gene. Trimming removed 5 bases from V and 8 bases from J; junction bases left unmatched: 15.

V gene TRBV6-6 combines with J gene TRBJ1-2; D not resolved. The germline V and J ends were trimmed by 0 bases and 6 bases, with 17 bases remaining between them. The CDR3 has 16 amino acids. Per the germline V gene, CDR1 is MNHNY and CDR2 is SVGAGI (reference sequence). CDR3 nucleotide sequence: TGTGCCAGCAGTTACTCGTTTTGGGTTGGGCAGGATGGCTACACCTTC. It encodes CASSYSFWVGQDGYTF.

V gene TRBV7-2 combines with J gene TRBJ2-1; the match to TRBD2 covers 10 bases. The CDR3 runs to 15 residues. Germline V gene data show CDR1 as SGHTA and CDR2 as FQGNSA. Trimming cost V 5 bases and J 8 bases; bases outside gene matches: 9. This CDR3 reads CASSETSGGAYEQFF. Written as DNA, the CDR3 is TGTGCCAGCAGCGAGACGAGCGGGGGGGCTTATGAGCAGTTCTTC. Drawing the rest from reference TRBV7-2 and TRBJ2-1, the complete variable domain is GAGVSQSPSNKVTEKGKDVELRCDPISGHTALYWYRQSLGQGLEFLIYFQGNSAPDKSGLPSDRFSAERTGGSVSTLTIQRTQQEDSAVYLCASSETSGGAYEQFFGPGTRLTVL.

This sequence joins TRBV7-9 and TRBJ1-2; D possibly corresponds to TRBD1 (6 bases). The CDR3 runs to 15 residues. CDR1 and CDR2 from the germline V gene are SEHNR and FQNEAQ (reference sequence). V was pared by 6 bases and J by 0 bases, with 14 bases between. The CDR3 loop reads CASRDPGEANYGYTF. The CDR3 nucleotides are TGTGCCAGCAGAGACCCAGGGGAAGCTAACTATGGCTACACCTTC.